Below, 28 T cell receptor beta chains from the same sample are listed, as sequenced in a study of regulatory T cells in long-lasting Graves disease. In building TCR beta libraries, iRepertoire HTBI primers were used together with Arm-PCR of CDR3 regions. From the multiplex PCR reads, TCRdb called clonotypes with MiXCR, one entry per CDR3 protein. The sample lists 700,000 or so distinct CDR3 sequences; 30% were seen once. The time point is: persistent/refractory GD, antithyroid drugs over 5 years with positive TRAb. Generation of the TCR library employed RNA extracted from PBMCs. The sequences come from peripheral blood mononuclear cells (PBMCs), collected when the disease was refractory, from a patient treated with antithyroid drugs. These receptors came from a female donor with Graves disease.

V gene TRBV28 combines with J gene TRBJ1-2, with D maybe TRBD1 (6 bases). The germline V gene encodes CDR1 MDHEN and CDR2 SYDVKM. The CDR3 extends over 14 amino acids. Trimming stripped 7 bases from V and 7 bases from J, with 19 bases between. The CDR3 DNA is TGTGCCAGCATCTACCGGAATGAGGGGGGTGGCTACACCTTC. It translates to CASIYRNEGGGYTF.

This clonotype occurred many times. Germline and junction disagree at one end, which may indicate a read error. V and J are TRBV5-1 and TRBJ2-5; D could derive from TRBD1 or TRBD2 (5 bases each). The germline V gene encodes CDR1 SGHRS and CDR2 YFSETQ. This CDR3 comprises 14 residues. CDR3 DNA sequence: TGTGCCAGCAGCCCCGGGACCGCGCGGGAGACCCAGTACTTC. It specifies CASSPGTARETQYF.

V and J are TRBV12-5 and TRBJ1-1; 7 bases map to TRBD1. Germline CDR1 is LGHNT and CDR2 is FRNRAP. The CDR3 loop spans 14 amino acids. V shed 5 bases and J 0 bases; nucleotides not matched to a gene: 3. The CDR3 coding sequence is TGTGCTAGTGGTCCGGGACAGCTGAACACTGAAGCTTTCTTT. Residues: CASGPGQLNTEAFF.

The table lists this clonotype with a few counts. The genes are TRBV13 and TRBJ1-2; D call uncertain. Germline V CDR1 and CDR2: PRHDT, FYEKMQ (reference sequence). The length of the CDR3 is 17 residues. V was shortened by 5 bases and J by 3 bases, with 22 bases between the two germline ends. The CDR3: CASSPPSGPLTDYGYTF. Here the CDR3 DNA reads TGTGCCAGCAGCCCACCCTCCGGCCCACTTACGGACTATGGCTACACCTTC.

On this clonotype: The junction differs from germline at one of its ends, possibly a read error. The V and J genes are TRBV6-1 and TRBJ2-5; TRBD2 matches at 11 bases. The CDR3 consists of 15 residues. CDR1 and CDR2 from the germline V gene are MNHNS and SASEGT. CDR3: CASSPTSGNQETRYF. In DNA form, the CDR3 reads TGTGCCAGCAGTCCGACTAGCGGGAACCAAGAGACCCGGTACTTC.

On this clonotype itself: This may be a read error, as it is one base from a much larger clone. The chain joins TRBV28 to TRBJ1-5; the D is unclear. This CDR3 region has 15 residues. Per the germline V gene, CDR1 is MDHEN and CDR2 is SYDVKM. The CDR3 is CAGRTSAYSNQPQHF. CDR3 DNA: TGTGCCGGCAGGACGTCGGCGTATAGCAATCAGCCCCAGCATTTT. Variable domain in full (rest from reference TRBV28 and TRBJ1-5): DVKVTQSSRYLVKRTGEKVFLECVQDMDHENMFWYRQDPGLGLRLIYFSYDVKMKEKGDIPEGYSVSREKKERFSLILESASTNQTSMYLCAGRTSAYSNQPQHFGDGTRLSIL.

The chain uses TRBV5-1 and TRBJ2-7; 10 bases align to TRBD2. V dropped 0 bases and J dropped 4; count of bases not matched to a gene: 7. The CDR3 contains 16 residues. Per germline, CDR1 SGHRS and CDR2 YFSETQ. CDR3 DNA: TGCGCCAGCAGCTTGGGGCTAGCGGGAGAGGGATACGAGCAGTACTTC. Amino acids: CASSLGLAGEGYEQYF.

This clonotype was picked up a small number of times. This chain links TRBV5-1 with TRBJ2-2; TRBD2 might be the D (5 bases). Trimming left V 2 bases short and J 8 bases short, with 10 bases between. The CDR3 contains 13 residues. Germline CDR1 reads SGHRS; CDR2 reads YFSETQ. The CDR3 nucleotides are TGCGCCAGCAGCTTTGACACTAGGGGGGAGCTGTTTTTT. Protein: CASSFDTRGELFF.

This chain uses TRBV20-1 with TRBJ1-2; 7 bases map to TRBD1. V lost 5 bases to trimming and J lost 8 bases; unmatched junction nucleotides: 11. Germline CDR1 DFQATT, CDR2 SNEGSKA (reference sequence). The CDR3 is made up of 13 amino acids. The CDR3 spells CSASLTGRGGYTF. The DNA of the CDR3 is TGCAGTGCTTCCTTGACAGGGAGAGGAGGCTACACCTTC.

This clonotype has just a few counts. The J gene is TRBJ1-1, the V gene TRBV20-1; the match to TRBD1 covers 8 bases. The junction had 6 bases not matched to a gene; V was cut back by 2 bases and J by 1 base. Germline V gives CDR1 DFQATT, CDR2 SNEGSKA (reference sequence). The CDR3 runs 15 residues. CDR3 bases: TGCAGTGCTAGAAAGACAGGGGCCGGGAACACTGAAGCTTTCTTT. Its translation: CSARKTGAGNTEAFF.

This clonotype occurred many times. The chain is built from TRBV7-9 and TRBJ2-5; TRBD2 might be the D (6 bases). With 3 bases removed from V and 5 bases from J, the gap between germline ends came to 10 bases. The CDR3 runs to 13 residues. The germline V gene has CDR1 SEHNR and CDR2 FQNEAQ (reference sequence). CDR3 sequence: CASSFPGGETQYF. The DNA for the CDR3 is TGTGCCAGCAGCTTCCCTGGGGGGGAGACCCAGTACTTC.

This sequence joins TRBV12-3 or TRBV12-4 and TRBJ2-5; no firm D call. V dropped 5 bases and J dropped 5 bases, with 12 bases sitting between them. This CDR3 is built from 13 residues. CDR3 sequence: CASSLLRHETQYF. DNA of the CDR3: TGTGCCAGCAGTCTGCTGCGACACGAGACCCAGTACTTC.

This clonotype occurred a few times. V usage is TRBV19 and J usage is TRBJ1-2, with D possibly being TRBD1 (5 bases). The V and J ends lost 9 bases and 2 bases respectively, with 16 bases between them. There are 14 residues in the CDR3. Germline V gene sequence: CDR1 LNHDA, CDR2 SQIVND (reference sequence). The CDR3 DNA is TGTGCCAGCAAGGATTTCGACAGAAACTATGGCTACACCTTC. Encoded protein: CASKDFDRNYGYTF.

This clonotype was seen ten or more times. V is TRBV28 and J is TRBJ2-7; TRBD2 matches 11 bases. The germline gives CDR1 MDHEN, CDR2 SYDVKM. The CDR3 has 13 residues. V lost 6 bases to trimming and J lost 7 bases; unmatched junction nucleotides: 5. The CDR3 sequence is CASSLRLAGEQYF. CDR3 bases: TGTGCCAGCAGCCTTAGACTAGCGGGAGAGCAGTACTTC.

This clonotype came up a few times. V is TRBV15 and J is TRBJ2-7; possibly TRBD1 or TRBD2 for D (5 bases each). Germline V CDR1 and CDR2: LNHNV, YYDKDF (reference sequence). CDR3 length: 15 amino acids. The V gene lost 0 bases and the J gene lost 7 bases, with 16 bases spanning the gap. Here the CDR3 DNA reads TGTGCCACCAGCAGAGATCGAGGGGTATCGTGGGAGCAGTACTTC. It translates to CATSRDRGVSWEQYF. Full variable domain (remainder filled in from reference TRBV15 and TRBJ2-7): DAMVIQNPRYQVTQFGKPVTLSCSQTLNHNVMYWYQQKSSQAPKLLFHYYDKDFNNEADTPDNFQSRRPNTSFCFLDIRSPGLGDTAMYLCATSRDRGVSWEQYFGPGTRLTVT.

The V call is TRBV19, the J call TRBJ1-5, with D hard to call. The CDR3 loop spans 14 amino acids. Germline V CDR1 and CDR2: LNHDA, SQIVND (reference sequence). Trimming took 6 bases from V and 5 from J, leaving 14 bases between them. CDR3 DNA sequence: TGTGCCAGTAGGGCCGGTCGAGTTGATCAGCCCCAGCATTTT. Its translation is CASRAGRVDQPQHF.

The table lists this clonotype with many counts. The chain is built from TRBV28 and TRBJ1-2, with a weak D call TRBD1 (5 bases). The V end was cut by 6 bases, the J end by 8 bases, with 16 bases between. The germline V gene has CDR1 MDHEN and CDR2 SYDVKM. CDR3 size: 13 residues. CDR3 nucleotide sequence: TGTGCCAGCAGCGACCATCAGGGTACGGGCTACACCTTC. Translation: CASSDHQGTGYTF.

There are a few counts of this clonotype. The junction does not match germline at one end; this may be a read error. The genes are TRBV6-2 or TRBV6-3 and TRBJ2-7, with 14 positions matching TRBD2. This CDR3 comprises 16 residues. Germline CDR1 and CDR2: MNHEY and SVGEGT. The CDR3 region is CASSYSTSGRAYEQYF. The CDR3 DNA reads as TGTGCCAGCAGTTACTCGACTAGCGGGAGGGCCTACGAGCAATACTTC.

This clonotype was detected only a few times. V gene TRBV19 combines with J gene TRBJ1-2; the D is unclear. The germline CDR1 and CDR2 sequences are LNHDA and SQIVND (reference sequence). Trimming removed 0 bases at V and 5 bases at J, with 13 bases between. This CDR3 region has 15 residues. CDR3 DNA sequence: TGTGCCAGTAGTATAGACAGGCGGCAAACTTATGGCTACACCTTC. It is translated as CASSIDRRQTYGYTF. The complete variable domain, with remaining parts taken from reference TRBV19 and TRBJ1-2, reads DGGITQSPKYLFRKEGQNVTLSCEQNLNHDAMYWYRQDPGQGLRLIYYSQIVNDFQKGDIAEGYSVSREKKESFPLTVTSAQKNPTAFYLCASSIDRRQTYGYTFGSGTRLTVV.

The chain uses TRBV5-1 and TRBJ2-2; D gene unclear. Germline-derived CDR1 and CDR2 are SGHRS and YFSETQ. The CDR3 covers 16 residues. With 2 bases removed from V and 3 bases from J, the gap between germline ends came to 14 bases. The CDR3 nucleotides are TGCGCCAGCAGCTTAGGCGGACCACCGGACACCGGGGAGCTGTTTTTT. It is translated as CASSLGGPPDTGELFF.

The genes are TRBV25-1 and TRBJ1-2; 12 positions match TRBD1. Germline V gives CDR1 MGHDK, CDR2 SYGVNS. The CDR3 consists of 14 residues. The junction had 3 bases not matched to a gene; V was cut back by 6 bases and J by 4 bases. The CDR3: CASRGQGAVYGYTF. The CDR3 bases are TGTGCCAGCAGGGGACAGGGGGCTGTCTATGGCTACACCTTC.

The rearrangement links TRBV7-3 to TRBJ2-2, with 9 bases aligning to TRBD2. The CDR3 extends over 17 amino acids. Germline V lookup: CDR1 SGHTA, CDR2 FQGTGA. The ends lost 4 bases at V and 0 bases at J; junction bases unmatched: 6. The CDR3 loop reads CASSSKAGGPNTGELFF. The CDR3 region has the DNA TGTGCCAGCAGCTCCAAAGCGGGAGGTCCGAACACCGGGGAGCTGTTTTTT. Full variable domain (rest looked up from reference TRBV7-3 and TRBJ2-2): GAGVSQTPSNKVTEKGKYVELRCDPISGHTALYWYRQSLGQGPEFLIYFQGTGAADDSGLPNDRFFAVRPEGSVSTLKIQRTERGDSAVYLCASSSKAGGPNTGELFFGEGSRLTVL.

For this clonotype: One base away lies a much larger clone, so this may be a sequencing read error. The chain couples TRBV28 to TRBJ2-7; D ambiguous. The CDR3 loop spans 12 amino acids. Deletions cut 7 bases from V and 6 bases from J, with 13 bases between. Germline values: CDR1 MDHEN, CDR2 SYDVKM. The CDR3 DNA reads TGTGCCAGCAATCAGCCCCCGGGCGAGCAGTACTTC. Protein product: CASNQPPGEQYF.

The rearrangement joins TRBV20-1 to TRBJ2-7; D may be TRBD2 (6 bases). The length of the CDR3 is 16 residues. From germline, CDR1 is DFQATT and CDR2 SNEGSKA (reference sequence). The V end was cut by 2 bases, the J end by 5 bases, with 22 bases between. CDR3 nucleotide sequence: TGCAGTGCTAGAAAACCCGGGACTCCCTTTGGAAACGAGCAGTACTTC. Residues: CSARKPGTPFGNEQYF.

The sample holds a few counts of this clonotype. V gene TRBV11-1 combines with J gene TRBJ1-2; D not certain. The V end was cut by 1 base, the J end by 8 bases, with 11 bases between. CDR3 length: 13 amino acids. CDR1 is SGHAT and CDR2 is FQDESV in the germline V gene (reference sequence). CDR3 bases: TGTGCCAGCAGCTTAGGCGGGTCACGAGGCTACACCTTC. Its protein is CASSLGGSRGYTF.

The rearrangement links TRBV5-1 to TRBJ1-1, with D possibly being TRBD1 (5 bases). This CDR3 is built from 14 residues. Germline loops: CDR1 SGHRS, CDR2 YFSETQ. The V and J ends lost 2 bases and 4 bases respectively, with 12 bases between them. The CDR3 DNA reads as TGCGCCAGCAGCTTAAGAAGGGGAATCACTGAAGCTTTCTTT. It specifies CASSLRRGITEAFF.

This clonotype was observed a few times. The chain joins TRBV28 to TRBJ1-1; D remains ambiguous. There are 15 residues in the CDR3. Germline V lookup: CDR1 MDHEN, CDR2 SYDVKM. Trimming took 5 bases from V and 5 from J, leaving 18 bases between them. The CDR3 loop reads CASSILGFVRTEAFF. For the CDR3, the DNA is TGTGCCAGCAGTATCTTGGGATTTGTAAGGACTGAAGCTTTCTTT.

V is TRBV29-1 and J is TRBJ2-1; 8 bases fit TRBD2. CDR1 and CDR2 (germline): SQVTM, ANQGSEA. V was pared by 7 bases and J by 6 bases, with 11 bases of the junction left unmatched. This CDR3 comprises 14 residues. The CDR3 loop is CSAYPGLGVNEQFF. Written as DNA, the CDR3 is TGCAGCGCCTACCCGGGACTAGGTGTCAATGAGCAGTTCTTC.